The 21 T cell receptor beta chains given below trace back to one sample, sequenced in a study of cytomegalovirus exposure and HLA in healthy donors. PCR primers comprised 60 Vbeta and 13 Jbeta primers. Method: immunoSEQ multiplex PCR; TCRdb's copy keeps in-frame clones and lacks some. The data show 150,000 to 190,000 clones, roughly 80% seen once. The sequenced material came from PBMCs. The receptors stem from a woman in her forties or fifties in good health and CMV-seropositive.

The V call is TRBV5-1, the J call TRBJ2-7; D is unresolved. The CDR3 contains 14 residues. Germline V gene data show CDR1 as SGHRS and CDR2 as YFSETQ. Trimming took 1 base from V and 3 from J, leaving 11 bases between them. The CDR3 loop reads CASSLLPGNYEQYF. The CDR3 DNA reads TGCGCCAGCAGCTTGCTCCCAGGCAACTACGAGCAGTACTTC.

This chain uses TRBV6-5 with TRBJ1-6; 10 positions agree with TRBD1. Trimming took 6 bases from V and 10 from J; bases not matched to a gene: 3. This CDR3 spans 13 amino acids. Germline-derived CDR1 and CDR2 are MNHEY and SVGAGI. CDR3 sequence reads: CASRGTGVSPLHF. CDR3 bases: TGTGCCAGCAGGGGGACAGGGGTGTCACCCCTCCACTTT.

V usage is TRBV5-1 and J usage is TRBJ2-2, with TRBD1 identical over 7 bases. V trimming: 5 bases; J trimming: 3 bases; junction bases outside the gene matches: 7. Germline V gene data show CDR1 as SGHRS and CDR2 as YFSETQ. CDR3 length: 15 amino acids. DNA for the CDR3: TGCGCCAGCAGGGGTACAGGGGAGTACACCGGGGAGCTGTTTTTT. Translated, it gives CASRGTGEYTGELFF.

The rearrangement uses TRBV29-1 and TRBJ1-2, with TRBD1 identical over 8 bases. CDR3 length equals 12 residues. CDR1 is SQVTM and CDR2 is ANQGSEA in the germline V gene. V shed 7 bases and J 7 bases; nucleotides not matched to a gene: 8. For the CDR3, the DNA is TGCAGCGCTCCAGACAGGGGAGGTGGCTACACCTTC. Protein product: CSAPDRGGGYTF.

The rearrangement links TRBV9 to TRBJ2-1; D is possibly TRBD2 (6 bases). The CDR3 runs 15 residues. Germline assignment: CDR1 SGDLS and CDR2 YYNGEE. Trimming removed 1 base at V and 4 bases at J, with 12 bases between. The CDR3 loop reads CASSVLWDSYNEQFF. DNA for the CDR3: TGTGCCAGCAGCGTACTCTGGGACTCGTACAATGAGCAGTTCTTC.

The genes are TRBV2 and TRBJ1-2; 9 bases match TRBD1. There are 15 residues in the CDR3. In germline, CDR1 is SNHLY, CDR2 FYNNEI. The V segment lost 5 bases and the J segment 4 bases; nucleotides outside the gene matches: 8. Here the CDR3 reads CASSPGTGLGYGYTF. The CDR3, as DNA: TGTGCCAGCAGTCCCGGGACAGGGTTGGGCTATGGCTACACCTTC.

This clone showed up just a few times. The chain combines TRBV7-2 with TRBJ1-4; D remains ambiguous. Trimming left V 1 base short and J 5 bases short, with 11 bases between. Germline values: CDR1 SGHTA, CDR2 FQGNSA. The CDR3 loop spans 15 amino acids. CDR3 bases: TGTGCCAGCAGCTTAGGAGGAACCGGGAATGAAAAACTGTTTTTT. Protein sequence: CASSLGGTGNEKLFF. Using reference TRBV7-2 and TRBJ1-4 for the parts outside the CDR3, the full variable domain is GAGVSQSPSNKVTEKGKDVELRCDPISGHTALYWYRQSLGQGLEFLIYFQGNSAPDKSGLPSDRFSAERTGGSVSTLTIQRTQQEDSAVYLCASSLGGTGNEKLFFGSGTQLSVL.

The chain employs TRBV6-5 and TRBJ1-3; tentatively, D is TRBD1 (6 bases). Looked up from germline, CDR1 is MNHEY and CDR2 is SVGAGI. V lost 4 bases and J lost 4, with 11 bases in between. This CDR3 comprises 14 residues. The CDR3 sequence: CASSSQGRGNTIYF. In DNA form, the CDR3 reads TGTGCCAGCAGTTCCCAGGGGCGGGGAAACACCATATATTTT.

Details on this clone: The junction shows a germline mismatch at one end, possibly a read error. The chain has TRBV15 and TRBJ1-4, with 9 bases that match TRBD1. There are 15 residues in the CDR3. Germline lookup yields CDR1 LNHNV and CDR2 YYDKDF (reference sequence). The CDR3 DNA reads as TGTGCCACCATCAGACCGGGACAGGGAGGAGAAAAACTGTTTTTT. Its protein product is CATIRPGQGGEKLFF. The whole variable domain, remainder taken from reference TRBV15 and TRBJ1-4, is DAMVIQNPRYQVTQFGKPVTLSCSQTLNHNVMYWYQQKSSQAPKLLFHYYDKDFNNEADTPDNFQSRRPNTSFCFLDIRSPGLGDTAMYLCATIRPGQGGEKLFFGSGTQLSVL.

The CDR3 is CSVRPTTGGESSYNEQFF. The CDR3 DNA follows: TGCAGCGTTCGACCCACTACAGGGGGAGAGAGCTCCTACAATGAGCAGTTCTTC. The V and J genes are TRBV29-1 and TRBJ2-1; 8 bases match TRBD1. CDR1 and CDR2 (germline): SQVTM, ANQGSEA. This CDR3 spans 18 amino acids. The V and J ends lost 5 bases and 0 bases, in that order; junction bases with no gene match: 15.

V gene TRBV15 combines with J gene TRBJ2-3; 9 bases agree with TRBD1. The CDR3 runs 17 residues. V shed 0 bases and J 3 bases; nucleotides not matched to a gene: 7. From germline, CDR1 is LNHNV and CDR2 YYDKDF (reference sequence). CDR3 sequence: CATSRDQQGAWTDTQYF. The CDR3 region has the DNA TGTGCCACCAGCAGAGATCAACAGGGGGCTTGGACAGATACGCAGTATTTT.

The J gene is TRBJ1-1, the V gene TRBV5-1; 8 positions agree with TRBD1. Trimming removed 4 bases from V and 2 bases from J; junction bases left unmatched: 10. The CDR3 consists of 16 residues. The germline CDR1 and CDR2 sequences are SGHRS and YFSETQ. In DNA form, the CDR3 reads TGCGCCAGCAGCGACCTGACAGGGGTGGGAAACACTGAAGCTTTCTTT. Protein sequence: CASSDLTGVGNTEAFF.

The rearrangement joins TRBV6-5 to TRBJ1-2; weak D call: TRBD1 (5 bases). V lost 5 bases and J 4 bases, leaving 8 bases between the germline ends. The CDR3 extends over 12 amino acids. CDR1 is MNHEY and CDR2 is SVGAGI in the germline V gene. The CDR3 coding sequence is TGTGCCAGCAGTCAGGACACCTATGGCTACACCTTC. Translation gives CASSQDTYGYTF.

The genes are TRBV5-5 and TRBJ2-1; D might be TRBD1 (6 bases). From germline, CDR1 is SGHKS and CDR2 YYEKEE (reference sequence). CDR3 length equals 15 residues. Trimming stripped 0 bases from V and 2 bases from J, with 9 bases between. CDR3 in amino acids: CASSLDRVAYNEQFF. CDR3 sequence (DNA): TGTGCCAGCAGCTTGGACAGGGTCGCCTACAATGAGCAGTTCTTC.

This clone was recorded only once. The genes are TRBV29-1 and TRBJ2-1, with TRBD1 identical over 7 bases. The trim removed 0 bases at V and 14 bases at J, leaving 7 bases unmatched. CDR1 SQVTM and CDR2 ANQGSEA come from the germline V gene. The CDR3 runs 12 residues. CDR3 amino acids: CSVEDGRDSEFF. CDR3 DNA: TGCAGCGTTGAAGATGGCCGGGACAGTGAGTTCTTC.

The V gene is TRBV7-6, the J gene TRBJ1-1; tentatively, D is TRBD1 (6 bases). Germline V gene lookup returns CDR1 SGHVS and CDR2 FNYEAQ. V dropped 5 bases and J dropped 4 bases, with 11 bases sitting between them. There are 13 residues in the CDR3. The CDR3, as DNA: TGTGCCAGCAGCCTAAAAGGGGGCACTGAAGCTTTCTTT. Translation: CASSLKGGTEAFF. Combining the CDR3 with reference TRBV7-6 and TRBJ1-1 gives the whole variable domain GAGVSQSPRYKVTKRGQDVALRCDPISGHVSLYWYRQALGQGPEFLTYFNYEAQQDKSGLPNDRFSAERPEGSISTLTIQRTEQRDSAMYRCASSLKGGTEAFFGQGTRLTVV.

The table lists this clone with a count of one. V gene TRBV30 combines with J gene TRBJ2-3, with 7 nucleotides matching TRBD1. With 4 bases clipped from V and 5 bases from J, the junction kept 12 bases outside the gene matches. The CDR3 has 15 residues. Germline V gene lookup returns CDR1 GTSNPN and CDR2 SVGIG (reference sequence). The CDR3 region has the DNA TGTGCCTGGAACCCCGGTAGGGGGCATGAAGATACGCAGTATTTT. It encodes CAWNPGRGHEDTQYF.

V usage is TRBV25-1 and J usage is TRBJ2-2; weak D call: TRBD1 (6 bases). V shed 1 base and J shed 1 base, with 7 bases lying between them. In germline, CDR1 is MGHDK, CDR2 SYGVNS. The length of the CDR3 is 15 residues. CDR3 in DNA: TGTGCCAGCAGTGAATTAGGGGGGAACACCGGGGAGCTGTTTTTT. Amino acid sequence: CASSELGGNTGELFF.

The chain links TRBV6-5 to TRBJ2-4, with D maybe TRBD1 (5 bases). V dropped 5 bases and J dropped 5 bases, with 7 bases sitting between them. This CDR3 spans 12 amino acids. Germline V gene lookup returns CDR1 MNHEY and CDR2 SVGAGI. CDR3 nucleotides: TGTGCCAGCAGTGACAGTCAAAACATTCAGTACTTC. Protein: CASSDSQNIQYF.

The genes are TRBV5-4 and TRBJ2-3; D not certain. CDR1 is SGHNT and CDR2 is YYREEE in the germline V gene (reference sequence). Trimming took 1 base from V and 5 from J, leaving 14 bases between them. The CDR3 has 15 amino acids. The CDR3 sequence is CASSLPAGLVDTQYF. The CDR3 region has the DNA TGTGCCAGCAGCTTGCCGGCAGGTTTGGTAGATACGCAGTATTTT.

The DNA of the CDR3 is TGTGCCAGCAGCGCGCCAAATAGCGGGGGGGGCCACCATACGCAGTATTTT. This encodes CASSAPNSGGGHHTQYF. The chain is built from TRBV9 and TRBJ2-3; 11 positions match TRBD2. The CDR3 runs to 17 residues. Losses at the gene ends were 3 bases for V and 7 bases for J; bases not matched to a gene: 13. Per germline, CDR1 SGDLS and CDR2 YYNGEE.